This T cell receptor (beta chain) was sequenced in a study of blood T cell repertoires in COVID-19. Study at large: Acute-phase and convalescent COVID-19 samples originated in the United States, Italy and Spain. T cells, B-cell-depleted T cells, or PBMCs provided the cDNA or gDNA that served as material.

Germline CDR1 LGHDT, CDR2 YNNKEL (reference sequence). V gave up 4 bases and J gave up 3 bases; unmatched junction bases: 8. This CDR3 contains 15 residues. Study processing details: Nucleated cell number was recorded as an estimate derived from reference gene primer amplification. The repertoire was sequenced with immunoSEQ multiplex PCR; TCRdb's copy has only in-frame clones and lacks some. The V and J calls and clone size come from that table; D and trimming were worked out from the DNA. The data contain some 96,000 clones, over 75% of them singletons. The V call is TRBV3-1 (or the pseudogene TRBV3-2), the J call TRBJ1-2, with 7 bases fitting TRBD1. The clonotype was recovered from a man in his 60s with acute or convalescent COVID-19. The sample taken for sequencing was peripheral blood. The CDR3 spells CASSRGSQGYYGYTF. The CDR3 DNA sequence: TGTGCCAGCAGCCGGGGATCACAGGGGTACTATGGCTACACCTTC.